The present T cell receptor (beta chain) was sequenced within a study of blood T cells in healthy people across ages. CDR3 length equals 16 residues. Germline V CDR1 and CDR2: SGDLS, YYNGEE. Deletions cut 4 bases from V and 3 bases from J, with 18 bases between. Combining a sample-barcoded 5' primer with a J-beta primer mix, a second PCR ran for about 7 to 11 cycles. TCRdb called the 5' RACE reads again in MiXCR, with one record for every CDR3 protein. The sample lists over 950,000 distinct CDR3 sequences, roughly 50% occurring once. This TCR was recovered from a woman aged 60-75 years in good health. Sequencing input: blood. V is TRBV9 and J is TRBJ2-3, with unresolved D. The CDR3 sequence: CASSLGPSSSTDTQYF. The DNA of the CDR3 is TGTGCCAGCAGCTTAGGGCCGTCTAGTAGTACAGATACGCAGTATTTT.